This T cell receptor (beta chain) was retrieved from a study of cytomegalovirus exposure and HLA in healthy donors. At the level of the study: An earlier analysis identified more than 90 million unique TCR beta sequences in about 190 million T cells. Broader study findings: According to an earlier analysis, most TCR beta V segments yielded productive rearrangements about 87% or about 30% of the time. The study listed some 160 cytomegalovirus-associated TCR beta chains.

Germline V CDR1 and CDR2: LGHNA, YNFKEQ. The CDR3 spans 15 residues. J lost 4 bases, V lost 1 base, and 6 bases had no gene match. This clone was observed a few times. What it recognizes is unknown. The primer mix had 60 Vbeta and 13 Jbeta primers. Authors' analysis steps: In a later analysis, 8.5 million to 14 million of 60 million to 80 million unique beta chains occurred in at least two donors. Clones were read by immunoSEQ multiplex PCR, and TCRdb kept only the in-frame ones, dropping some. D and trimming come from the DNA, and the V and J calls and clone size come from that table. The table has 130,000 to 150,000 clones, around 86% seen once.

The sequence was collected from a woman aged 25-40 years in good health and CMV-seronegative. Material for sequencing was PBMCs. The chain is built from TRBV4-2 and TRBJ2-7; the match to TRBD2 covers 8 bases. CDR3 DNA: TGTGCCAGCAGCCAAGTGCTAGCGGGCGATTACGAGCAGTACTTC. This translates into CASSQVLAGDYEQYF.